The 13 T cell receptor beta chains presented below share a single source sample, sequenced in a study of T cell repertoires in cytomegalovirus infection. Their recognized antigens are unknown. One entry per CDR3 protein, called by TCRdb with MiXCR from the reads. The table lists about 920,000 distinct CDR3 sequences, around 30% of them singletons. The source material was cultured CD8+ T cells from PBMCs, sampled from culture after CMV antigen stimulation. The source is a human donor in good health (CMV status not recorded). Some clones in this sample may be carry-over from other donors' samples.

The J gene is TRBJ1-1, the V gene TRBV19; D gene unclear. V lost 7 bases and J lost 1, with 13 bases in between. The germline gives CDR1 LNHDA, CDR2 SQIVND (reference sequence). The CDR3 extends over 14 amino acids. The CDR3 protein is CASKPNIQNTEAFF. The CDR3 nucleotides are TGTGCCAGTAAACCTAACATACAGAACACTGAAGCTTTCTTT.

This chain links TRBV4-2 with TRBJ2-3, with D unclear. Trimming removed 0 bases at V and 1 base at J, with 8 bases between. Germline V gene lookup returns CDR1 LGHNA and CDR2 YNFKEQ. CDR3 length equals 15 residues. The chain's CDR3 is CASSQEGRRTDTQYF. DNA for the CDR3: TGTGCCAGCAGCCAAGAAGGCAGACGCACAGATACGCAGTATTTT.

CDR3 sequence: CASSDALDQYV. Written as DNA, the CDR3 is TGTGCCAGCAGTGATGCACTAGATCAGTACGTC. The chain uses TRBV2 and TRBJ2-7, with D perhaps TRBD2 (5 bases). This CDR3 spans 11 amino acids. Germline V gene data show CDR1 as SNHLY and CDR2 as FYNNEI. Trimming pared 3 bases from V and 10 bases from J, leaving 10 bases between.

This clonotype was seen a handful of times. Germline and junction disagree at one end, which may indicate a read error. The rearrangement uses TRBV7-7 and TRBJ2-1, with 7 bases that match TRBD2. The CDR3 is 16 amino acids. CDR1 is SSHAT and CDR2 is FNYEAQ in the germline V gene (reference sequence). CDR3 residues: CASSEGGGPPTDEQFF. The DNA of the CDR3 is TGTGCTAGCAGCGAGGGCGGGGGACCCCCTACGGATGAGCAGTTCTTC.

The rearrangement uses TRBV7-3 and TRBJ1-1, with D perhaps matching TRBD1 (6 bases). The CDR3 spans 16 residues. Germline V gene sequence: CDR1 SGHTA, CDR2 FQGTGA. V was clipped by 1 base and J by 3 bases, with 15 bases between them. The CDR3 DNA follows: TGTGCCAGCAGCTTAAGGAGGCAGGGGTCGGACACTGAAGCTTTCTTT. This sequence encodes CASSLRRQGSDTEAFF.

J is TRBJ2-2 and V is TRBV10-3; 7 nucleotides agree with TRBD1. V shed 6 bases and J 2 bases; nucleotides not matched to a gene: 6. Germline assignment: CDR1 ENHRY and CDR2 SYGVKD. CDR3 length: 15 residues. In nucleotides, the CDR3 is TGTGCCATCAGCCCCGGGACAGCCAACACCGGGGAGCTGTTTTTT. Protein: CAISPGTANTGELFF.

The chain combines TRBV9 with TRBJ1-2, with a possible D match to TRBD1 (5 bases). The germline gives CDR1 SGDLS, CDR2 YYNGEE. The CDR3 has 16 amino acids. Deletions cut 0 bases from V and 1 base from J, with 13 bases between. The CDR3 reads CASSVDRRGFNYGYTF. The CDR3 region has the DNA TGTGCCAGCAGCGTAGATCGACGGGGGTTTAACTATGGCTACACCTTC. The whole variable domain, filled in from reference TRBV9 and TRBJ1-2, reads DSGVTQTPKHLITATGQRVTLRCSPRSGDLSVYWYQQSLDQGLQFLIQYYNGEERAKGNILERFSAQQFPDLHSELNLSSLELGDSALYFCASSVDRRGFNYGYTFGSGTRLTVV.

The CDR3 loop is CSAPYSNQPQHF. The CDR3 region has the DNA TGCAGTGCGCCGTATAGCAATCAGCCCCAGCATTTT. V usage is TRBV20-1 and J usage is TRBJ1-5, with no clear D. V was pared by 6 bases and J by 0 bases, with 6 bases between. The CDR3 contains 12 residues. Germline values: CDR1 DFQATT, CDR2 SNEGSKA (reference sequence).

The chain joins TRBV18 to TRBJ2-3; D is unresolved. The germline CDR1 and CDR2 sequences are KGHSH and LQKENI. The CDR3 spans 16 residues. V lost 2 bases, J lost 0 bases, and 12 bases lay in between. The CDR3 nucleotides read TGTGCCAGCTCACCATTCCGGGCAGGCAGCACAGATACGCAGTATTTT. Protein: CASSPFRAGSTDTQYF.

The V call is TRBV7-6, the J call TRBJ2-1, with 11 bases that match TRBD2. V shed 5 bases, J shed 5 bases, and the junction held 17 bases outside the gene matches. Looked up from germline, CDR1 is SGHVS and CDR2 is FNYEAQ. The CDR3 is 19 amino acids. CDR3 nucleotide sequence: TGTGCCAGCAGCCGTAGCGGGAGGGAAGGGTTCATACTACACAATGAGCAGTTCTTC. Translated: CASSRSGREGFILHNEQFF.

This clonotype was seen more than once but under ten times. This rearrangement joins TRBV19 to TRBJ2-1; TRBD2 matches 8 bases. Trimming removed 5 bases from V and 4 bases from J; junction bases left unmatched: 10. There are 16 residues in the CDR3. Germline loops: CDR1 LNHDA, CDR2 SQIVND (reference sequence). CDR3 loop: CASSSQRGRYYNEQFF. In DNA form, the CDR3 reads TGTGCCAGTAGTTCTCAGCGGGGGAGATATTACAATGAGCAGTTCTTC.

The chain has TRBV6-5 and TRBJ1-1, with TRBD1 as a possible D gene (5 bases). This CDR3 contains 17 residues. Trimming shortened V by 1 base and J by 2 bases, and 17 bases separated the two germline ends. Looked up from germline, CDR1 is MNHEY and CDR2 is SVGAGI. The CDR3 coding sequence is TGTGCCAGCAGTTACTACTGGGGCCGGGATGCAAACACTGAAGCTTTCTTT. Protein product: CASSYYWGRDANTEAFF.

The chain has TRBV10-3 and TRBJ2-1; D gene ambiguous. The V gene's germline CDR1 is ENHRY and CDR2 SYGVKD. Trimming cost V 2 bases and J 2 bases, with 4 bases left between them. This CDR3 spans 13 amino acids. The CDR3 region has the DNA TGTGCCATCAGTGAGGTACCCTACAATGAGCAGTTCTTC. It yields the protein CAISEVPYNEQFF.